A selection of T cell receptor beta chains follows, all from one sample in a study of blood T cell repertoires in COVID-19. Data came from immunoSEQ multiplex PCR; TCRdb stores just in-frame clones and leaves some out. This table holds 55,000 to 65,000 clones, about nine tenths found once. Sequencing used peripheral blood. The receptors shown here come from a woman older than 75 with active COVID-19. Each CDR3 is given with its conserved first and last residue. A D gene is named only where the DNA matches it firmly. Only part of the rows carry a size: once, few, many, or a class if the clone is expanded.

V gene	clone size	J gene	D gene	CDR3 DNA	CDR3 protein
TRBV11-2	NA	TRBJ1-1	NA	TGTGCCAGCAGCTTACGGCAGGGGACTGAAGCTTTCTTT	CASSLRQGTEAFF
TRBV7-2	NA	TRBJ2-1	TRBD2	TGTGCCAGCAGCTTTAGCGGGGACACGGGTGAGCAGTTCTTC	CASSFSGDTGEQFF
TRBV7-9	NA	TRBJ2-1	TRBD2	TGTGCCAGCAGCGTGACTAGCGGGGTCTACAATGAGCAGTTCTTC	CASSVTSGVYNEQFF
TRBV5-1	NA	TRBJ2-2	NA	TGCGCCAGCAGCTCCTTAGGGACTCCTCAGGACACCGGGGAGCTGTTTTTT	CASSSLGTPQDTGELFF
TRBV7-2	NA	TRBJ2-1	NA	TGTGCCAGCAGTCCGACAGGCCTCTCCTACAATGAGCAGTTCTTC	CASSPTGLSYNEQFF
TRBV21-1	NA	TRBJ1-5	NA	TGTGCCAGCAACTTCAATAACCGGGACAGGGGCGTTGTCGGCAATCAGCCCCAGCATTTT	CASNFNNRDRGVVGNQPQHF
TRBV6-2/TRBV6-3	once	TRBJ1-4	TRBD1	TGTGCCAGCAGTAAGACAGGGTACGAAAAACTGTTTTTT	CASSKTGYEKLFF
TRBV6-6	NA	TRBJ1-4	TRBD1	TGTGCCAGCAGTTACGGGACAGCAACTAATGAAAAACTGTTTTTT	CASSYGTATNEKLFF
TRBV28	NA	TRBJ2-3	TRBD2	TGTGCCAGCAGGGGACTAGCGGGCGTCACAGATACGCAGTATTTT	CASRGLAGVTDTQYF
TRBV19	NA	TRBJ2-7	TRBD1	TGTGCCAGTAGTATGGGGACAGGGCTCTCCTACGAGCAGTACTTC	CASSMGTGLSYEQYF
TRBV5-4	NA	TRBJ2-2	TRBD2	TGTGCCAGCAGCTTGGGGCGGGAGCAATTTGGCGGGGAGCTGTTTTTT	CASSLGREQFGGELFF
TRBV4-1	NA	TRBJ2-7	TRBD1	TGCGCCAGCAGCCAAAGAGTGGACAGGGGCCACGAGCAGTACTTC	CASSQRVDRGHEQYF
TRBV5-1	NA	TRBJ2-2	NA	TGCGCCAGCACAGACATGTTGGGAGACACCGGGGAGCTGTTTTTT	CASTDMLGDTGELFF
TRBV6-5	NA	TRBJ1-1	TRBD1	TGTGCCAGCAGGACACAGGGGGCGTGGGACACTGAAGCTTTCTTT	CASRTQGAWDTEAFF
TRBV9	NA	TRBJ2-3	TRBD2	TGTGCCAGCAGCGTAGGGCTAGCGGGAGGAGATACGCAGTATTTT	CASSVGLAGGDTQYF
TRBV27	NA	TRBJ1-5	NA	TGTGCCAGCAGTTCGGCCATAACAGGGAAGTCGTACCAGCATTTT	CASSSAITGKSYQHF
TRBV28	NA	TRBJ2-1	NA	TGTGCCAGCAGTTCCCCGGGAAGCGGGCAGTTCTTC	CASSSPGSGQFF
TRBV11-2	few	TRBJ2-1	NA	TGTGCCAGCAGCTTAGGACGGGGTTCCTACAATGAGCAGTTCTTC	CASSLGRGSYNEQFF
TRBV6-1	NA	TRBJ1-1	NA	TGTGCCAGCAGTGATGCAGGGGCCGTGGGGAACACTGAAGCTTTCTTT	CASSDAGAVGNTEAFF
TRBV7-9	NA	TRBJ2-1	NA	TGTGCCAGCAGCTTAGACCTTAGGCAGTTCTTC	CASSLDLRQFF
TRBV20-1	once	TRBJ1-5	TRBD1	TGCAGTGCTAGTTCGGGACAGGAGATACTTGGGCCCCAGCATTTT	CSASSGQEILGPQHF
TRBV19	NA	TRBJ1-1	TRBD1	TGTGCCAGTAGTCCCCGGACAGGCGGGACTGAAGCTTTCTTT	CASSPRTGGTEAFF
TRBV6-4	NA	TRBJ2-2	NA	TGTGCCAGCAGAGGGCCAAGGACTGATCAGAACACCGGGGAGCTGTTTTTT	CASRGPRTDQNTGELFF
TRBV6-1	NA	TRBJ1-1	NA	TGTGCCAGCAGTGAATTGAGGGTTACTGAAGCTTTCTTT	CASSELRVTEAFF
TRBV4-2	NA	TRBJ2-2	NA	TGTGCCAGCAGCCAAAGCAGGGGGAGGACCGGGGAGCTGTTTTTT	CASSQSRGRTGELFF
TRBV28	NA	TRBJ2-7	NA	TGTGCCAGCAGTCCGCGGGCGGGGCGAACATCTTTCTACGAGCAGTACTTC	CASSPRAGRTSFYEQYF
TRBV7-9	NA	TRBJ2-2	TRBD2	TGTGCCAGCACTCGACGCGGGAGGGGAACCGGGGAGCTGTTTTTT	CASTRRGRGTGELFF
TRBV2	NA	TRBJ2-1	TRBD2	TGTGCCAGCATTCTTCTAGCGGGAGGGGACAATGAGCAGTTCTTC	CASILLAGGDNEQFF
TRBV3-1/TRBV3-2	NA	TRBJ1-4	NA	TGTGCCAGCAGCCAGGGGAGGGCTTTGGAAAAACTGTTTTTT	CASSQGRALEKLFF
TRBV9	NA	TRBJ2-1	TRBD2	TGTGCCAGCAGCGTAGCTATCGCTAGCGGGCTTTACAATGAGCAGTTCTTC	CASSVAIASGLYNEQFF
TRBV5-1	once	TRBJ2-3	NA	TGCGCCAGCAGCTCCCGGGACTTCACAGATACGCAGTATTTT	CASSSRDFTDTQYF
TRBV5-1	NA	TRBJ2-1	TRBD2	TGCGCCAGCAGCAGAGGGACTAGCGGCAGTTACAATGAGCAGTTCTTC	CASSRGTSGSYNEQFF
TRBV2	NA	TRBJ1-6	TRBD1	TGTGCCAGCAGCCTAGACAGGGAGTCTTCACCCCTCCACTTT	CASSLDRESSPLHF
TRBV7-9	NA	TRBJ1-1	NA	TGTGCCAGCAGCTTACAGGGGAACACTGAAGCTTTCTTT	CASSLQGNTEAFF
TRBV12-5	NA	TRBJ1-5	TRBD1	TGTGCTAGTGGTCCCTGGGGACAGGGGGAAGCGAGCAATCAGCCCCAGCATTTT	CASGPWGQGEASNQPQHF
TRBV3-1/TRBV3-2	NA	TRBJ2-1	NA	TGTGCCAGCAGCCGCGGAGCGGAGGCAGATGAGCAGTTCTTC	CASSRGAEADEQFF
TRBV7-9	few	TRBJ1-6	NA	TGTGCCAGCAGCTTAGTAAGGGGCAGGGATCTATTATCACCCCTCCACTTT	CASSLVRGRDLLSPLHF
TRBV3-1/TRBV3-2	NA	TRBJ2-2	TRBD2	TGTGCCAGCAGCTCAGGGACTAGGTCCGGGGAGCTGTTTTTT	CASSSGTRSGELFF
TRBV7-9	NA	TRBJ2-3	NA	TGTGCCAGCAGCTTGTCTGGACTCACAGATACGCAGTATTTT	CASSLSGLTDTQYF
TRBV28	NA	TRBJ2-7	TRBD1	TGTGCCAGCAGCCTGGGACAGGAAACCTACGAGCAGTACTTC	CASSLGQETYEQYF
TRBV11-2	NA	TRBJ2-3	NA	TGTGCCAGCAGCTTTTGGGGGGGCACAGATACGCAGTATTTT	CASSFWGGTDTQYF
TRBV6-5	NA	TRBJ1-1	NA	TGTGCCAGCAGTAGAAGTGGGGGGGACACTGAAGCTTTCTTT	CASSRSGGDTEAFF
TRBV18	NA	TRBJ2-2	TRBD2	TGTGCCAGCTCACCACCAAGGACCGGGACTAGCGGGAGACGGAGGACCGGGGAGCTGTTTTTT	CASSPPRTGTSGRRRTGELFF
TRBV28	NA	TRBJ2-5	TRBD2	TGTGCCAGCAGTGTGACTAGCGGGAGGGGGAGGGAGACCCAGTACTTC	CASSVTSGRGRETQYF
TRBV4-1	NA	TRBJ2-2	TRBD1	TGCGCCAGCAGCCAAGACAGGGGGCGAACCGGGGAGCTGTTTTTT	CASSQDRGRTGELFF
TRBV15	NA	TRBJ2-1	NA	TGTGCCACCAGCAGAGGTGACTTAAACTACAATGAGCAGTTCTTC	CATSRGDLNYNEQFF